The T cell receptor beta chain under discussion was sequenced for a study of cytomegalovirus exposure and HLA in healthy donors. Study results and caveats: Among the most significant clusters, several appeared linked to common viral pathogens in a later analysis. Most of the TCR beta V segments (in an earlier analysis) were productive either about 90% or about 30% of the time.

Remarks on this clone: Its specificity is unknown.

Germline lookup yields CDR1 MNHNS and CDR2 SASEGT. The CDR3 has 14 amino acids. Between the trimmed V and J ends, which lost 4 bases and 5 bases, there was a span of 13 bases. Vbeta (60) and Jbeta (13) primers were used in the PCR. In the authors' methods: Later analysis identified tens of millions of unique TCR beta chains, 9 million to 12 million shared. Libraries were prepared by immunoSEQ multiplex PCR; TCRdb keeps only in-frame clonotypes and omits some of them. V, J and clone size were drawn from that table, and D and trimming were deduced from the DNA. The table shows 85,000 to 130,000 clones, with roughly 83% occurring only once.

The genes are TRBV6-1 and TRBJ2-3, with D perhaps TRBD2 (6 bases). Input material: PBMCs. The TCR originated in a female donor in good health and CMV-seropositive. CDR3 nucleotide sequence: TGTGCCAGCAGTGGGGACGGAGGGGAAGATACGCAGTATTTT. This gives the protein CASSGDGGEDTQYF.